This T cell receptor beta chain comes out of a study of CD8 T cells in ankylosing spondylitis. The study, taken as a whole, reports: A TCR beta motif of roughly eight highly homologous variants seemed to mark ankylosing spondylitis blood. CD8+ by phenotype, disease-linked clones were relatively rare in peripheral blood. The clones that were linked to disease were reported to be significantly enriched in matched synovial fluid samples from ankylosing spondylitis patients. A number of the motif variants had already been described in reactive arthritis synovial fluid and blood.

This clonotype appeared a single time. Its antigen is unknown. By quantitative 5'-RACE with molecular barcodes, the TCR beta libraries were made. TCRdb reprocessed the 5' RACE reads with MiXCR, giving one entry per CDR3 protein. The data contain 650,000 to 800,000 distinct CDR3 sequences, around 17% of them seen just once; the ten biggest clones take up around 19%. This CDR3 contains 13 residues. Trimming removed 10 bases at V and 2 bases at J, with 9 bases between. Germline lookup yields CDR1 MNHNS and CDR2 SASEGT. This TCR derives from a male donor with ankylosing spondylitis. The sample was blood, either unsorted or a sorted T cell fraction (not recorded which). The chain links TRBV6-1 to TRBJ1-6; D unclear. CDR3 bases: TGTGCCAACTCACAAACCTATAATTCACCCCTCCACTTT. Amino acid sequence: CANSQTYNSPLHF.